This note documents a single T cell receptor beta chain sequence. The cohort comprised adults aged about 18 to 90 years residing in some 24 US areas. Cohort placement rested on clinical history that participants reported themselves. With V trimmed by 2 bases and J by 7 bases, 13 bases remained unmatched. CDR3 length: 17 amino acids. Germline CDR1 LGHNA, CDR2 YSLEER. The data stem from a study of blood T cell repertoires in COVID-19. In the study overall: The study drew acute and convalescent COVID-19 samples from the United States, Italy and Spain. From T cells, B-cell-depleted T cells, or PBMCs came the material, which was cDNA or gDNA.

Some clones are missing from TCRdb's copy, which holds only in-frame ones; the method was immunoSEQ multiplex PCR. The repertoire holds 180,000 or so clones, 80% to 90% seen once, with about 4% in the top ten. The sample consisted of PBMCs or T cells enriched from blood (not recorded which). This chain joins TRBV4-3 and TRBJ2-1, with 8 nucleotides matching TRBD2. The source of this sequence is a woman aged 45-59 years in a cohort exposed to, infected with or recovered from COVID-19 (not recorded which). The CDR3 coding sequence is TGCGCCAGCAGCCAACAAACCCCGGGGGGGGCCGAGAATGAGCAGTTCTTC. This sequence encodes CASSQQTPGGAENEQFF.